This TCR beta chain was documented in a study of cytomegalovirus exposure and HLA in healthy donors. PCR used 60 Vbeta primers and 13 Jbeta primers. Here immunoSEQ multiplex PCR was the method, and the copy in TCRdb shows in-frame clones only, minus some. The sample has about 140,000 clones; roughly three quarters are singletons. CDR1 SGHNT and CDR2 YYREEE come from the germline V gene (reference sequence). The CDR3 totals 16 residues. Trimming cost V 0 bases and J 3 bases; bases outside gene matches: 3. The sample holds a few counts of this clone. The sequence was collected from a male donor in good health and CMV-seronegative. The sequenced material came from PBMCs. V and J are TRBV5-4 and TRBJ1-1; 12 nucleotides agree with TRBD1. CDR3 nucleotides: TGTGCCAGCAGCTTGGCGGGGACAGGGGGCTACACTGAAGCTTTCTTT. Protein product: CASSLAGTGGYTEAFF.